This entry concerns a single T cell receptor beta chain. These data belong to a study of T cells in Graves' hyperthyroidism and ophthalmopathy. Using RNA transcripts as the source, TCR beta CDR3 regions were amplified. HTBI primers were employed in a first-round RT-PCR of the TCR CDR3. TCRdb processed the multiplex PCR reads anew with MiXCR; each CDR3 protein has one entry. The sample holds 490,000 or so distinct CDR3 sequences; roughly 23% are singletons and the top ten take about half. Trimming at V came to 0 bases and at J to 7 bases, leaving 6 bases not matched to a gene. Germline V gene sequence: CDR1 SGDLS, CDR2 YYNGEE. This CDR3 is 17 amino acids long.

The material sequenced was blood. This sequence originates from a woman aged 70-85 years with Graves' ophthalmopathy. This chain links TRBV9 with TRBJ2-2, with 13 bases aligning to TRBD2. The chain's CDR3 is CASSVVGLAGLHGELFF. The CDR3, as DNA: TGTGCCAGCAGCGTAGTGGGACTAGCGGGATTGCACGGGGAGCTGTTTTTT. Drawing the rest from reference TRBV9 and TRBJ2-2, the complete variable domain is DSGVTQTPKHLITATGQRVTLRCSPRSGDLSVYWYQQSLDQGLQFLIQYYNGEERAKGNILERFSAQQFPDLHSELNLSSLELGDSALYFCASSVVGLAGLHGELFFGEGSRLTVL.